The present T cell receptor (beta chain) was sequenced within a study of T cell responses to AZD1222 COVID-19 vaccine. Study-wide findings and caveats: Sampling that yielded the repertoires occurred only after the peak T cell response. Receipt of two AZD1222 doses was followed by a rise in Spike-specific TCR breadth and depth.

Note on this clone: Its antigen remains unknown.

The method was immunoSEQ multiplex PCR; TCRdb's version includes in-frame clones alone and lacks a portion of them. Of over 85,000 clones listed, around 90% are singletons. The V gene lost 5 bases and the J gene lost 3 bases, with 14 bases spanning the gap. The V gene's germline CDR1 is LNHNV and CDR2 YYDKDF (reference sequence). The CDR3 totals 15 residues. This sequence originates from an adult in good health. Source: peripheral blood, taken on day 0 of AZD1222 vaccination. The chain recombines TRBV15 with TRBJ1-5; tentatively, D is TRBD1 (5 bases). The DNA of the CDR3 is TGTGCCACCAGCTCACGGGACGGAGACAATCAGCCCCAGCATTTT. Its protein product is CATSSRDGDNQPQHF.